This T cell receptor (beta chain) comes out of a study of regulatory T cells in long-lasting Graves disease. Regarding the study as a whole: Persistent disease samples used TRBV28, TRBJ1-2 and TRBJ2-5 preferentially. Peripheral blood alone, not thyroid tissue, underwent study.

The sample holds many counts of this clonotype. Its antigen remains unidentified. Through Arm-PCR of CDR3 regions and iRepertoire HTBI primers, TCR beta libraries were built. In the authors' methods: More than 55 TRBV and about 14 TRBJ segments were identified across samples. One entry per CDR3 protein results from TCRdb running MiXCR on the multiplex PCR reads. In this record, the V and J calls reflect TCRdb's handling and not the investigators' own analysis. The sample has roughly 400,000 distinct CDR3 sequences, less than 25% seen once. This CDR3 comprises 12 residues. The V gene's germline CDR1 is MGHDK and CDR2 SYGVNS. Trimming cost V 4 bases and J 6 bases, with 10 bases left between them. Time point: persistent/refractory GD, antithyroid drugs over 5 years with positive TRAb. Following extraction of RNA from PBMCs, that RNA was used to make the TCR library.

The TCR comes from a female donor with Graves disease. The chain links TRBV25-1 to TRBJ2-7; D gene ambiguous. The specimen was peripheral blood mononuclear cells (PBMCs), collected when the disease was refractory, from a patient treated with antithyroid drugs. The CDR3 DNA reads TGTGCCAGCAGTGGCCAGTTATCCGAGCAGTACTTC. Amino acids: CASSGQLSEQYF.